This entry lists 12 T cell receptor beta chains sequenced from one sample in a study of metastatic and nonmetastatic thyroid tumors. TCRdb reassembled clones from the PCR reads with MiXCR. The sample has roughly 15,000 clones, about 30% seen once. All patients were treatment-naive before thyroid surgery. The sample was adjacent normal tissue. These receptors all come from a female donor with papillary thyroid cancer or a benign thyroid nodule (not recorded which). Some clones in this sample may be carry-over from other donors' samples.

The chain is built from TRBV5-1 and TRBJ2-1, with unresolved D. Trimming shortened V by 4 bases and J by 2 bases, and 7 bases separated the two germline ends. CDR1 and CDR2 (germline): SGHRS, YFSETQ. CDR3 length equals 13 residues. The CDR3 region is CASSPDPYNEQFF. The DNA for the CDR3 is TGCGCCAGCAGCCCGGACCCCTACAATGAGCAGTTCTTC.

This clone was seen a few times. The V gene is TRBV19, the J gene TRBJ2-3, with 9 bases that match TRBD1. Trimming at V came to 3 bases and at J to 4 bases, leaving 11 bases not matched to a gene. CDR3 length: 17 residues. Germline lookup yields CDR1 LNHDA and CDR2 SQIVND (reference sequence). CDR3 sequence: CASSIWGTGREADTQYF. In DNA form, the CDR3 reads TGTGCCAGTAGTATTTGGGGGACAGGGAGGGAGGCAGATACGCAGTATTTT.

This clone was counted a few times. The chain carries TRBV6-2 or TRBV6-3 and TRBJ2-5; no clear D gene. The germline V and J ends were trimmed by 5 bases and 7 bases, with 8 bases remaining between them. The CDR3 has 11 residues. Germline CDR1 reads MNHEY; CDR2 reads SVGEGT. CDR3 coding DNA: TGTGCCAGCAGTGCCAAGAGGACCCAGTACTTC. It encodes CASSAKRTQYF.

The chain uses TRBV5-1 and TRBJ2-1; D unclear. This CDR3 is built from 15 residues. With 0 bases removed from V and 0 bases from J, the gap between germline ends came to 7 bases. Germline CDR1 and CDR2: SGHRS and YFSETQ. The CDR3 DNA reads TGCGCCAGCAGCTTGGGAGATCTCTCCTACAATGAGCAGTTCTTC. It codes for CASSLGDLSYNEQFF.

The chain has TRBV5-1 and TRBJ1-2; D ambiguous. Trimming cost V 4 bases and J 2 bases, with 9 bases left between them. The CDR3 has 13 residues. Germline CDR1 is SGHRS and CDR2 is YFSETQ. This CDR3 reads CASSRYTNYGYTF. Here the CDR3 DNA reads TGCGCCAGCAGCCGGTACACAAACTATGGCTACACCTTC.

The table lists this clone with a few counts. The chain employs TRBV6-2 or TRBV6-3 and TRBJ2-7, with D uncertain. The CDR3 has 13 amino acids. V was shortened by 2 bases and J by 3 bases, with 8 bases between the two germline ends. The germline V gene has CDR1 MNHEY and CDR2 SVGEGT. The CDR3 DNA sequence: TGTGCCAGCAGTTACCCCGGCGGCTACGAGCAGTACTTC. Its translation: CASSYPGGYEQYF.

This rearrangement joins TRBV2 to TRBJ2-3; D is undetermined. The J call may be wrong; the DNA end is better matched by TRBJ1-5. The CDR3 is 16 amino acids. Germline V gives CDR1 SNHLY, CDR2 FYNNEI. The CDR3 DNA follows: TGTGCCAGCAGTTGCCCCTCTAGCGGAGACACAGATACGCAGCATTTT. Its protein product is CASSCPSSGDTDTQHF.

The genes are TRBV4-1 and TRBJ2-7, with TRBD1 identical over 7 bases. CDR1 and CDR2 (germline): MGHRA, YSYEKL. Trimming at V came to 0 bases and at J to 3 bases, leaving 5 bases not matched to a gene. The CDR3 totals 15 residues. The DNA for the CDR3 is TGCGCCAGCAGCCAAGAAACAGGGGATATCTACGAGCAGTACTTC. As protein: CASSQETGDIYEQYF.

This clone was counted a few times. The chain uses TRBV5-1 and TRBJ1-6; D ambiguous. Trimming pared 1 base from V and 4 bases from J, leaving 15 bases between. CDR1 is SGHRS and CDR2 is YFSETQ in the germline V gene. The CDR3 is made up of 17 amino acids. The DNA for the CDR3 is TGCGCCAGCAGCTTGTATTCAAGGACGGAGTATAATTCACCCCTCCACTTT. As protein: CASSLYSRTEYNSPLHF.

This clone was picked up a small number of times. The rearrangement uses TRBV6-1 and TRBJ2-1; D is unresolved. The ends were cut back, 5 bases at V and 0 bases at J, with 14 bases in the middle. The CDR3 length is 16 residues. The V gene's germline CDR1 is MNHNS and CDR2 SASEGT. The CDR3 sequence: CASSFGRLSSYNEQFF. The CDR3 nucleotides are TGTGCCAGCAGTTTTGGGCGGCTGAGCTCCTACAATGAGCAGTTCTTC.

V is TRBV7-8 and J is TRBJ2-7; 8 bases match TRBD2. The junction had 3 bases not matched to a gene; V was cut back by 1 base and J by 1 base. CDR1 is SGHVS and CDR2 is FQNEAQ in the germline V gene. CDR3 length: 15 residues. CDR3 sequence (DNA): TGTGCCAGCAGCTTAGTAGCGGGGAGGTCCTACGAGCAGTACTTC. This encodes CASSLVAGRSYEQYF. The full variable domain, completed using reference TRBV7-8 and TRBJ2-7, is GAGVSQSPRYKVAKRGQDVALRCDPISGHVSLFWYQQALGQGPEFLTYFQNEAQLDKSGLPSDRFFAERPEGSVSTLKIQRTQQEDSAVYLCASSLVAGRSYEQYFGPGTRLTVT.

This sequence joins TRBV11-2 and TRBJ2-7; D gene ambiguous. The CDR3 totals 14 residues. The germline V and J ends were trimmed by 1 base and 2 bases, with 9 bases remaining between them. Germline V gene lookup returns CDR1 SGHAT and CDR2 FQNNGV. DNA of the CDR3: TGTGCCAGCAGCTTAGCCAGTGGGCCCTACGAGCAGTACTTC. It encodes CASSLASGPYEQYF.